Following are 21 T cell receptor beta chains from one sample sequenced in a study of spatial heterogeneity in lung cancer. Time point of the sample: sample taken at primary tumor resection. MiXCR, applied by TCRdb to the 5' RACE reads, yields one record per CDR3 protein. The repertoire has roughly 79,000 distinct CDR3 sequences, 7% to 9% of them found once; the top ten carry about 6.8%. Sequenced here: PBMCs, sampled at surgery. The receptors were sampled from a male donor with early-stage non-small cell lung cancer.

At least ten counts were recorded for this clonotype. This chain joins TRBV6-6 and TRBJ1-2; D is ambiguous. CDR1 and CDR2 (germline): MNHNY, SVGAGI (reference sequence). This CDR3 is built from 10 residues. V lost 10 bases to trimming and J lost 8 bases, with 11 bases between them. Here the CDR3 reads CATQGRGYTF. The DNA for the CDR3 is TGTGCCACCCAAGGGAGGGGCTACACCTTC.

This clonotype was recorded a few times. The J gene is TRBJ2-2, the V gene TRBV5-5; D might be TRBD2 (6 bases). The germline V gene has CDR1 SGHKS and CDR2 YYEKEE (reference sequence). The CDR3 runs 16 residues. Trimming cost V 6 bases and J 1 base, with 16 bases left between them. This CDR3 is CASTPVGRGNTGELFF. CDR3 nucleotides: TGTGCCAGCACCCCGGTGGGGCGGGGGAACACCGGGGAGCTGTTTTTT.

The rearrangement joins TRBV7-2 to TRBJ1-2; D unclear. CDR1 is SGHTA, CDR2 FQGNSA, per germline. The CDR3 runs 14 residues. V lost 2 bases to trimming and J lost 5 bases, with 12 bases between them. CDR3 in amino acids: CASSLLLPAYGYTF. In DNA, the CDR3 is TGTGCCAGCAGCTTACTCCTGCCAGCTTATGGCTACACCTTC.

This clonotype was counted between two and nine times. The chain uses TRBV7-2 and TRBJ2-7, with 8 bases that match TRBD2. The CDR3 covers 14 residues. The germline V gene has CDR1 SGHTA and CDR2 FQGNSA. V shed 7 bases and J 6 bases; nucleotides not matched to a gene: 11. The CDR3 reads CASNPGGGPLEQYF. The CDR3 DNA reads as TGTGCCAGCAACCCCGGGGGGGGCCCTCTCGAGCAGTACTTC. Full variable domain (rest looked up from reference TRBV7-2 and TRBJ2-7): GAGVSQSPSNKVTEKGKDVELRCDPISGHTALYWYRQSLGQGLEFLIYFQGNSAPDKSGLPSDRFSAERTGGSVSTLTIQRTQQEDSAVYLCASNPGGGPLEQYFGPGTRLTVT.

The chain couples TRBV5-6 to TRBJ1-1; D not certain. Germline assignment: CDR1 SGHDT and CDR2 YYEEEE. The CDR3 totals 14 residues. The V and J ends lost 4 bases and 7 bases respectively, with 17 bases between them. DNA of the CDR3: TGTGCCAGCAGCCCGGCCGGTGTCCGGGGTGAAGCTTTCTTT. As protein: CASSPAGVRGEAFF.

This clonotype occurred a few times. The CDR3 nucleotides read TGTGCCAGCAGTGAGTACACCGCCTACGAGCAGTACTTC. Its protein is CASSEYTAYEQYF. V gene TRBV6-1 combines with J gene TRBJ2-7; D gene uncertain. Trimming took off 3 bases at V and 2 bases at J, with 8 bases between the two ends. The germline gives CDR1 MNHNS, CDR2 SASEGT. The CDR3 totals 13 residues.

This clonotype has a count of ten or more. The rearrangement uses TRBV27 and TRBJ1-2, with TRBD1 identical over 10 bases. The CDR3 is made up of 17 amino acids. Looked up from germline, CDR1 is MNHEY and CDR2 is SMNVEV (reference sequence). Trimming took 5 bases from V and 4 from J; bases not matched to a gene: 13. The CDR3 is CASSLFPTGGESYGYTF. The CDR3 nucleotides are TGTGCCAGCAGTCTGTTCCCGACAGGGGGCGAGAGCTATGGCTACACCTTC.

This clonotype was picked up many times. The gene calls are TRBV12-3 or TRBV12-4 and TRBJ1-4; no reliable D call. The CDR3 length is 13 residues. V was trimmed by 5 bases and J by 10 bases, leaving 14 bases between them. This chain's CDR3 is CASSPSGVGKLFF. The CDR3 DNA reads TGTGCCAGCAGTCCGTCCGGGGTCGGAAAACTGTTTTTT.

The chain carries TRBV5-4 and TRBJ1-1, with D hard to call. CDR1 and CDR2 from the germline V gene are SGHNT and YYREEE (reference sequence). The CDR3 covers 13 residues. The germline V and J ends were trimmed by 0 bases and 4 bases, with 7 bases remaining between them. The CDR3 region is CASSLGTLTEAFF. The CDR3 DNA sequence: TGTGCCAGCAGCTTGGGCACCCTCACTGAAGCTTTCTTT. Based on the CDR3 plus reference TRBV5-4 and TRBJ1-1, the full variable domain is ETGVTQSPTHLIKTRGQQVTLRCSSQSGHNTVSWYQQALGQGPQFIFQYYREEENGRGNFPPRFSGLQFPNYSSELNVNALELDDSALYLCASSLGTLTEAFFGQGTRLTVV.

The CDR3 nucleotides are TGTGCCAGCAGTTTCGAGACAGGTATCAAAAACATTCAGTACTTC. Protein product: CASSFETGIKNIQYF. This chain uses TRBV6-2 or TRBV6-3 with TRBJ2-4, with D possibly being TRBD1 (6 bases). Trimming shortened V by 4 bases and J by 3 bases, and 13 bases separated the two germline ends. The CDR3 totals 15 residues. Germline CDR1 is MNHEY and CDR2 is SVGEGT.

CDR3: CASSYSAEGTEAFF. The CDR3 DNA reads TGTGCCAGCAGTTACTCAGCGGAGGGTACTGAAGCTTTCTTT. The chain combines TRBV6-5 with TRBJ1-1; D is undetermined. Deletions cut 0 bases from V and 5 bases from J, with 10 bases between. This CDR3 is built from 14 residues. Germline V gene sequence: CDR1 MNHEY, CDR2 SVGAGI.

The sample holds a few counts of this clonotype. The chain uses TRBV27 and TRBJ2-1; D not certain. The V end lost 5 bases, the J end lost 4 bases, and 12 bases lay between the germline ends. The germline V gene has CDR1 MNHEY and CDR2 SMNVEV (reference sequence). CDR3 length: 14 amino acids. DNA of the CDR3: TGTGCCAGCAGTCCTCCTCTTCTTTACAATGAGCAGTTCTTC. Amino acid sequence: CASSPPLLYNEQFF.

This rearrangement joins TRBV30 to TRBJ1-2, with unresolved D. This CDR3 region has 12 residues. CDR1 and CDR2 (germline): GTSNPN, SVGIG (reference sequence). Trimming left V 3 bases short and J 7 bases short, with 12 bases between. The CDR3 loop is CAWREEAGGYTF. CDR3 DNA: TGTGCCTGGAGGGAGGAAGCAGGTGGCTACACCTTC. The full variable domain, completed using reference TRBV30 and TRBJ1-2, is SQTIHQWPATLVQPVGSPLSLECTVEGTSNPNLYWYRQAAGRGLQLLFYSVGIGQISSEVPQNLSASRPQDRQFILSSKKLLLSDSGFYLCAWREEAGGYTFGSGTRLTVV.

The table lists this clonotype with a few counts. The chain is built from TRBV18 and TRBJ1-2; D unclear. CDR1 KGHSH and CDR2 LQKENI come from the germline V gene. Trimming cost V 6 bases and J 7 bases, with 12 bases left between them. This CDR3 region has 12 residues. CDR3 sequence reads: CASSPREFGYTF. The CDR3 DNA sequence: TGTGCCAGCTCGCCGCGAGAGTTTGGCTACACCTTC.

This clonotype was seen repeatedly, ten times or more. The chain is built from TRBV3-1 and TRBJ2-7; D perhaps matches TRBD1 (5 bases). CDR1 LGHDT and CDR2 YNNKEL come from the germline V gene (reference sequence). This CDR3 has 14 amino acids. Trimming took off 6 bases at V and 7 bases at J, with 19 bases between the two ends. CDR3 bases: TGTGCCAGCAGGGCCCAGGGCGCTAGGGATGAGCAGTACTTC. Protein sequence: CASRAQGARDEQYF.

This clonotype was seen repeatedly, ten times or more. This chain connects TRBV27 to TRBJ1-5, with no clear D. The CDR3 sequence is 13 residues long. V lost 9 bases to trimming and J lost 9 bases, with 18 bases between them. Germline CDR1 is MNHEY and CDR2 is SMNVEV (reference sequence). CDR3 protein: CASSRAPIWPQHF. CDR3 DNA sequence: TGTGCCAGTTCCCGGGCCCCGATTTGGCCCCAGCATTTT.

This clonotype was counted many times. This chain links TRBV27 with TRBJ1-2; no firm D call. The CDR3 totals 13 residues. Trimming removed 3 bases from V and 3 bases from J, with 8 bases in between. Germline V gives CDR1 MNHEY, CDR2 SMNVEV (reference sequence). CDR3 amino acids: CASSFEGDYGYTF. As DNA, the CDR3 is TGTGCCAGCAGTTTCGAGGGCGACTATGGCTACACCTTC.

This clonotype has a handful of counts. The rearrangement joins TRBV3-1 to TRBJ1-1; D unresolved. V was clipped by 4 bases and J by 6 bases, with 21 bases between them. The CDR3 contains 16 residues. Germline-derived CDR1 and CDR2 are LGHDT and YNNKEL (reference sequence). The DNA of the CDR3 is TGTGCCAGCAGCCTGCAGGTGGGTCTTACCGACGCTGAAGCTTTCTTT. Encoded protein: CASSLQVGLTDAEAFF.

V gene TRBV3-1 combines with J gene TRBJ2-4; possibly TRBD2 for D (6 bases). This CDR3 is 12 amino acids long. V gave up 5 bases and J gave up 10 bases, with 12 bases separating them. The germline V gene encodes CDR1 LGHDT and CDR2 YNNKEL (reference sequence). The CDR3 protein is CASSLPEGIQYF. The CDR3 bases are TGTGCCAGCAGCTTGCCGGAGGGGATTCAGTACTTC.

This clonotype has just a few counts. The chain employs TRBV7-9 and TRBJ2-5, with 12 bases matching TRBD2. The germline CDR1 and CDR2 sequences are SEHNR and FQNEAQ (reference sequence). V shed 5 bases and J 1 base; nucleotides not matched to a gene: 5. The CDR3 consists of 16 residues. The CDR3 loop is CASSPRLAGAQETQYF. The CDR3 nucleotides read TGTGCCAGCAGCCCACGACTAGCGGGAGCCCAAGAGACCCAGTACTTC. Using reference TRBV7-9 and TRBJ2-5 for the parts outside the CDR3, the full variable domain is DTGVSQNPRHKITKRGQNVTFRCDPISEHNRLYWYRQTLGQGPEFLTYFQNEAQLEKSRLLSDRFSAERPKGSFSTLEIQRTEQGDSAMYLCASSPRLAGAQETQYFGPGTRLLVL.

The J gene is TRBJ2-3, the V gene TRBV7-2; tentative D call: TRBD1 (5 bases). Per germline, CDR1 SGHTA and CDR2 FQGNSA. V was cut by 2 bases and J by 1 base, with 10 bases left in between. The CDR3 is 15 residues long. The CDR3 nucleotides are TGTGCCAGCAGCTTAAGGGGTTTCGGCACAGATACGCAGTATTTT. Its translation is CASSLRGFGTDTQYF.